The 22 T cell receptor beta chains reported below all come from one sample, sequenced in a study of blood T cell repertoires in COVID-19. TCRdb's copy holds only in-frame clones and misses some; the assay was immunoSEQ multiplex PCR. The table includes hundreds of thousands of clones, more than 65% detected once. Source material: peripheral blood. The receptors here all came from a woman aged 80 or over with acute or convalescent COVID-19.

This clone was detected a few times. The V gene is TRBV19, the J gene TRBJ1-5; D is unresolved. Trimming left V 3 bases short and J 7 bases short, with 7 bases between. Germline lookup yields CDR1 LNHDA and CDR2 SQIVND (reference sequence). The CDR3 extends over 12 amino acids. In nucleotides, the CDR3 is TGTGCCAGTAGTATGAGGGAACAGCCCCAGCATTTT. Its protein product is CASSMREQPQHF.

This sequence joins TRBV7-9 and TRBJ1-1, with D tentatively TRBD1 (5 bases). Trimming cost V 6 bases and J 1 base, with 12 bases left between them. The CDR3 is 14 amino acids. Germline V gene data show CDR1 as SEHNR and CDR2 as FQNEAQ (reference sequence). The CDR3 DNA is TGTGCCAGCAGTCTAGGGGCAGCGAACACTGAAGCTTTCTTT. It yields the protein CASSLGAANTEAFF.

This chain uses TRBV5-1 with TRBJ2-6; 9 bases fit TRBD2. CDR1 is SGHRS and CDR2 is YFSETQ in the germline V gene. The V gene end was trimmed by 1 base and the J gene end by 0 bases; junction bases not matched to a gene: 5. This CDR3 is built from 18 residues. CDR3 DNA sequence: TGCGCCAGCAGCTTGAAACTAGCGGGCCTCTCTGGGGCCAACGTCCTGACTTTC. As protein: CASSLKLAGLSGANVLTF.

The CDR3 DNA reads as TGTGCCAGCAGCACCGGGACAGGGGTTGAAAAACTGTTTTTT. Translated: CASSTGTGVEKLFF. The chain joins TRBV6-5 to TRBJ1-4, with 10 bases matching TRBD1. CDR1 is MNHEY and CDR2 is SVGAGI in the germline V gene. The junction had 5 bases not matched to a gene; V was cut back by 6 bases and J by 7 bases. The CDR3 is made up of 14 amino acids.

V is TRBV28 and J is TRBJ1-5; perhaps TRBD1 as D (5 bases). Germline CDR1 and CDR2: MDHEN and SYDVKM. CDR3 length equals 14 residues. The V gene lost 7 bases and the J gene lost 3 bases, with 13 bases spanning the gap. The CDR3 sequence: CASTPGGVNQPQHF. CDR3 bases: TGTGCCAGCACTCCGGGGGGGGTCAATCAGCCCCAGCATTTT.

J is TRBJ1-5 and V is TRBV7-8; no clear D. This CDR3 is 14 amino acids long. CDR1 is SGHVS, CDR2 FQNEAQ, per germline. The germline V and J ends were trimmed by 4 bases and 6 bases, with 13 bases remaining between them. This CDR3 is CASSYPGGRQPQHF. Written as DNA, the CDR3 is TGTGCCAGCAGCTATCCCGGAGGGCGTCAGCCCCAGCATTTT.

The genes are TRBV7-2 and TRBJ2-7, with a possible D match to TRBD2 (6 bases). This CDR3 has 15 residues. The germline gives CDR1 SGHTA, CDR2 FQGNSA. The V end lost 1 base, the J end lost 1 base, and 11 bases lay between the germline ends. CDR3 nucleotides: TGTGCCAGCAGCTTAGGGGGGGTTGGTTCCTACGAGCAGTACTTC. Translating it yields CASSLGGVGSYEQYF.

This clone was found a few times. J is TRBJ1-2 and V is TRBV15, with D perhaps matching TRBD1 (5 bases). The V gene's germline CDR1 is LNHNV and CDR2 YYDKDF (reference sequence). The CDR3 has 16 residues. Trimming pared 0 bases from V and 2 bases from J, leaving 13 bases between. The chain's CDR3 is CATSRDISTVNYGYTF. The CDR3 DNA sequence: TGTGCCACCAGCAGAGATATTTCGACAGTCAACTATGGCTACACCTTC.

This chain uses TRBV12-5 with TRBJ2-7; 11 positions agree with TRBD1. Germline-derived CDR1 and CDR2 are LGHNT and FRNRAP. The J segment lost 7 bases and the V segment lost 2 bases, leaving 7 bases of the junction unmatched. CDR3 length equals 15 residues. The CDR3 protein is CASGLPDRGLREQYF. CDR3 nucleotide sequence: TGTGCTAGTGGTTTGCCGGACAGGGGGCTTCGTGAGCAGTACTTC.

This clone was recorded a few times. The chain couples TRBV12-3 or TRBV12-4 to TRBJ1-1; no firm D call. With 3 bases removed from V and 3 bases from J, the gap between germline ends came to 8 bases. The CDR3 runs 13 residues. Here the CDR3 reads CASSFNIHTEAFF. The CDR3 DNA follows: TGTGCCAGCAGTTTCAACATACACACTGAAGCTTTCTTT.

V and J are TRBV15 and TRBJ1-5; D not certain. Trimming removed 0 bases at V and 0 bases at J, with 6 bases between. Germline CDR1 LNHNV, CDR2 YYDKDF (reference sequence). CDR3 length: 15 residues. CDR3 DNA: TGTGCCACCAGCAGAGATCGGTATAGCAATCAGCCCCAGCATTTT. Its protein product is CATSRDRYSNQPQHF.

This clone was detected a few times. The CDR3 nucleotides read TGTGCTAGTGGTATCCGCCCAGGGATTGAGCAGTTCTTC. Its protein is CASGIRPGIEQFF. The chain has TRBV12-5 and TRBJ2-1; tentatively, D is TRBD1 (5 bases). This CDR3 has 13 residues. Trimming took off 5 bases at V and 9 bases at J, with 14 bases between the two ends. Germline V CDR1 and CDR2: LGHNT, FRNRAP. Looking up the rest from reference TRBV12-5 and TRBJ2-1 gives the full variable domain: DARVTQTPRHKVTEMGQEVTMRCQPILGHNTVFWYRQTMMQGLELLAYFRNRAPLDDSGMPKDRFSAEMPDATLATLKIQPSEPRDSAVYFCASGIRPGIEQFFGPGTRLTVL.

This clone was seen a few times. The chain employs TRBV6-4 and TRBJ2-5; 7 bases agree with TRBD2. Trimming cost V 7 bases and J 1 base; bases outside gene matches: 12. Germline CDR1 MRHNA, CDR2 SNTAGT. The CDR3 totals 16 residues. The CDR3 DNA reads TGTGCCAGCAATAAACCCGGGACTACCTCCCAAGAGACCCAGTACTTC. This codes for CASNKPGTTSQETQYF.

The V gene is TRBV7-2, the J gene TRBJ1-1; D possibly corresponds to TRBD1 (5 bases). Trimming stripped 1 base from V and 5 bases from J, with 14 bases between. This CDR3 comprises 15 residues. Germline V gene sequence: CDR1 SGHTA, CDR2 FQGNSA. CDR3 sequence reads: CASSLVGTKGTEAFF. Written as DNA, the CDR3 is TGTGCCAGCAGCTTAGTGGGAACCAAGGGGACTGAAGCTTTCTTT. Full variable domain (remainder filled in from reference TRBV7-2 and TRBJ1-1): GAGVSQSPSNKVTEKGKDVELRCDPISGHTALYWYRQSLGQGLEFLIYFQGNSAPDKSGLPSDRFSAERTGGSVSTLTIQRTQQEDSAVYLCASSLVGTKGTEAFFGQGTRLTVV.

The gene calls are TRBV7-9 and TRBJ2-3, with a weak D call TRBD2 (5 bases). The CDR3 extends over 17 amino acids. Trimming stripped 5 bases from V and 0 bases from J, with 18 bases between. Germline V gene data show CDR1 as SEHNR and CDR2 as FQNEAQ (reference sequence). The CDR3 spells CASSTSPGLPSTDTQYF. Here the CDR3 DNA reads TGTGCCAGCAGCACTAGTCCCGGGCTGCCTAGCACAGATACGCAGTATTTT.

V gene TRBV7-3 combines with J gene TRBJ2-1; 7 bases are a match to TRBD2. CDR3 length: 15 residues. Unmatched junction bases numbered 8, after V lost 5 bases and J lost 4 bases. Germline V gene lookup returns CDR1 SGHTA and CDR2 FQGTGA. CDR3 bases: TGTGCCAGCAGCCTAAGCGGGGATAAGTACAATGAGCAGTTCTTC. It yields the protein CASSLSGDKYNEQFF.

The chain is built from TRBV7-9 and TRBJ2-2; D remains unclear. This CDR3 comprises 15 residues. V was clipped by 5 bases and J by 1 base, with 11 bases between them. Germline assignment: CDR1 SEHNR and CDR2 FQNEAQ (reference sequence). The CDR3 DNA is TGTGCCAGCAGCCCTGTGTCGGTGAACACCGGGGAGCTGTTTTTT. The encoded protein is CASSPVSVNTGELFF.

Remarks on this clone: One end of the junction varies from germline; a read error may be responsible. This chain links TRBV2 with TRBJ2-3; D may be TRBD1 (5 bases). Germline V gene lookup returns CDR1 SNHLY and CDR2 FYNNEI. The CDR3 spans 12 residues. The CDR3 DNA sequence: TGTGCGAGCAGCTGGGGCCCAGATACGCAGTATTTT. It codes for CASSWGPDTQYF.

This chain links TRBV19 with TRBJ1-5; a weak D match, TRBD1 (6 bases). In germline, CDR1 is LNHDA, CDR2 SQIVND (reference sequence). Trimming removed 6 bases at V and 0 bases at J, with 9 bases between. The CDR3 sequence is 14 residues long. The chain's CDR3 is CASRPQGSNQPQHF. In DNA, the CDR3 is TGTGCCAGTAGACCACAGGGTAGCAATCAGCCCCAGCATTTT.

This clone came up a few times. The CDR3 DNA follows: TGTGCCAGCAGCGCCGGGACTCCAGACTATGGCTACACCTTC. This gives the protein CASSAGTPDYGYTF. V and J are TRBV7-3 and TRBJ1-2, with D maybe TRBD1 (5 bases). Between the trimmed V and J ends, which lost 5 bases and 3 bases, there was a span of 13 bases. Germline CDR1 SGHTA, CDR2 FQGTGA. The CDR3 has 14 residues.

This clone was seen only a few times. V usage is TRBV6-2 or TRBV6-3 and J usage is TRBJ1-1; no clear D. The ends were cut back, 2 bases at V and 4 bases at J, with 8 bases in the middle. Germline loops: CDR1 MNHEY, CDR2 SVGEGT. There are 13 residues in the CDR3. CDR3 coding DNA: TGTGCCAGCAGTTACGAGGAGCTCACTGAAGCTTTCTTT. It translates to CASSYEELTEAFF.

This clone was observed a handful of times. The chain is built from TRBV6-5 and TRBJ1-6, with D hard to call. V was shortened by 6 bases and J by 3 bases, with 3 bases between the two germline ends. The CDR3 is 12 residues long. The germline gives CDR1 MNHEY, CDR2 SVGAGI. The CDR3 protein is CASRRYNSPLHF. In DNA, the CDR3 is TGTGCCAGCAGGCGCTATAATTCACCCCTCCACTTT.